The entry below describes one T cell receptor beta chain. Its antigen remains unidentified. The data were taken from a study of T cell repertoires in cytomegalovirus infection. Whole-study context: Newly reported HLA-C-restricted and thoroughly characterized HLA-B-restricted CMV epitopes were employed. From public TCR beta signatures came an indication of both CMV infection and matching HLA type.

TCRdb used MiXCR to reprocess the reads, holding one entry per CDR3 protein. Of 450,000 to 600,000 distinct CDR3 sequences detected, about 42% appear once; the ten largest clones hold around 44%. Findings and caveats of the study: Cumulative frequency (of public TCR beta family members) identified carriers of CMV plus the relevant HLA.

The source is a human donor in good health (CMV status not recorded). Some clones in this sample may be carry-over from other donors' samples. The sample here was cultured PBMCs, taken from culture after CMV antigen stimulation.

The CDR3 DNA follows: TGTGCTAGTGGTTTGCAGAACGAGCAGTTCTTC. This sequence encodes CASGLQNEQFF. The chain employs TRBV12-5 and TRBJ2-1, with D uncertain. Germline values: CDR1 LGHNT, CDR2 FRNRAP. The CDR3 has 11 amino acids. V lost 2 bases and J 10 bases, leaving 6 bases between the germline ends.